These T cell receptor beta chains were read from a single sample in a study of blood T cell repertoires in COVID-19. Measured with immunoSEQ multiplex PCR; TCRdb has only the in-frame clones, and not every one. Of 200,000 to 250,000 clones in the sample, about 79% are singletons; the top ten hold roughly 3.5%. Sequencing was done on a sample of PBMCs or T cells enriched from blood (not recorded which). These receptors all stem from a woman aged 55 to 70 who had recovered from COVID-19. Both conserved end residues are part of each CDR3. D genes are given only for firm matches. Rows may omit the clone size; those that give it use once, few, many or a size class.

clone_size j_call d_call v_call cdr3_nt cdr3_aa
- TRBJ1-4 - TRBV29-1 TGCAGCGTTGAAGAACCGGGGGAAAAACTGTTTTTT CSVEEPGEKLFF
- TRBJ2-7 TRBD1 TRBV19 TGTGCCAGTAGTCTTTCCGCCGGGACAGAATACGAGCAGTACTTC CASSLSAGTEYEQYF
- TRBJ1-1 TRBD1 TRBV11-1 TGTGCCAGCAGCCCCGGTAGGGGGCTGAACACTGAAGCTTTCTTT CASSPGRGLNTEAFF
- TRBJ1-1 - TRBV7-8 TGTGCCAGCAGAAACGGACATCTGAACACTGAAGCTTTCTTT CASRNGHLNTEAFF
- TRBJ2-2 TRBD1 TRBV19 TGTGCCAGTAATCCGGGACAGGGATTTTCCGGGGAGCTGTTTTTT CASNPGQGFSGELFF
- TRBJ2-7 - TRBV5-6 TGTGCCAGCAGCCCGACTTACTCCTACGAGCAGTACTTC CASSPTYSYEQYF
- TRBJ2-1 TRBD2 TRBV3-1/TRBV3-2 TGTGCCAGCAGCCAAGTACGGGACTACAATGAGCAATTCTTC CASSQVRDYNEQFF
- TRBJ1-3 - TRBV11-3 TGTGCCAGCAGCTTAAACATGGGAAACACCATATATTTT CASSLNMGNTIYF
- TRBJ2-2 - TRBV7-3 TGTGCCAGCAGCTTAACGGGGGGTACCGGGGAGCTGTTTTTT CASSLTGGTGELFF
- TRBJ2-1 - TRBV18 TGTGCCAGCTCACTATATACCAGGTTAGGTGTCGTGAGCAATGAGCAGTTCTTC CASSLYTRLGVVSNEQFF
- TRBJ2-6 - TRBV7-9 TGTGCCAGCAGCGTCCCACAGGGATCTGGGGCCAACGTCCTGACTTTC CASSVPQGSGANVLTF
- TRBJ1-1 TRBD1 TRBV5-8 TGTGCCAGCAGCCTGGGACAGTTTTTTGAAGCTTTCTTT CASSLGQFFEAFF
few TRBJ1-1 - TRBV10-3 TGTGCCATCAGTGAAACAGGAGTGAACACTGAAGCTTTCTTT CAISETGVNTEAFF
- TRBJ2-7 TRBD1 TRBV27 TGTGCCAGCAGTCCCCGACAGGGGAACTACGAGCAGTACTTC CASSPRQGNYEQYF
- TRBJ1-1 - TRBV5-1 TGCGCCAGCAGCTTCGGGGGGAACACTGAAGCTTTCTTT CASSFGGNTEAFF
- TRBJ2-2 - TRBV7-8 TGTGCCAGCAGCTTAGCCTCCCTCCGGGGCACCGGGGAGCTGTTTTTT CASSLASLRGTGELFF
- TRBJ2-5 TRBD2 TRBV7-8 TGTGCCAGCAGTTCGACTAGCGGCAGAAGTACCCAGTACTTC CASSSTSGRSTQYF
few TRBJ2-1 - TRBV9 TGTGCCAGCAGCGTAAGAGGTTACAATGAGCAGTTCTTC CASSVRGYNEQFF
once TRBJ2-6 TRBD1 TRBV27 TGTGCCAGCAGTTTGATAGATGGACAGGGGGCGCTTGGGGCCAACGTCCTGACTTTC CASSLIDGQGALGANVLTF
- TRBJ1-5 - TRBV6-5 TGTGCCAGCAGTTACTCGCGCACAGATCGCAATCAGCCCCAGCATTTT CASSYSRTDRNQPQHF
- TRBJ2-7 TRBD1 TRBV9 TGTGCCAGCAGCGTAGGGACAGGGACCTACGAGCAGTACTTC CASSVGTGTYEQYF
- TRBJ1-6 - TRBV7-2 TGTGCCAGCTTCGCCGCCGCTCCGATGCAGGTTTCACCCCTCCACTTT CASFAAAPMQVSPLHF
- TRBJ1-1 - TRBV19 TGTGCCAGTCGTAAACTAGGGGGGAACACTGAAGCTTTCTTT CASRKLGGNTEAFF
once TRBJ1-1 - TRBV3-1/TRBV3-2 TGTGCCAGCAGTCAAACTGGGGGCTGGAGGAACACTGAAGCTTTCTTT CASSQTGGWRNTEAFF
- TRBJ2-3 TRBD2 TRBV7-2 TGTGCCAGCAGCAGGGAACTAGCGGGGGGTGGAGATACGCAGTATTTT CASSRELAGGGDTQYF
- TRBJ2-7 - TRBV19 TGTGCCAGTAGCTCGGGTCTTAGGGACTCAGCCTACGAGCAGTACTTC CASSSGLRDSAYEQYF
few TRBJ2-7 TRBD2 TRBV18 TGTGCCAGCTCACCTGGGCGGGGGGCCAACTACGAGCAGTACTTC CASSPGRGANYEQYF
- TRBJ2-7 TRBD2 TRBV27 TGTGCCAGCAGCTCTCCCTCAAGCGGGAGGGCCTACGAGCAGTACTTC CASSSPSSGRAYEQYF
- TRBJ1-3 - TRBV6-1 TGTGCCAGCAGTGAAGTGGGACTTTACTCTGGAAACACCATATATTTT CASSEVGLYSGNTIYF
- TRBJ2-6 - TRBV4-3 TGCGCCAGCAGCCAATTTGGAGGCTCTGGGGCCAACGTCCTGACTTTC CASSQFGGSGANVLTF
- TRBJ2-1 TRBD2 TRBV11-3 TGTGCCAGCAGCTCTAAAGCGGGAGTTCGGCCGAATGAGCAGTTCTTC CASSSKAGVRPNEQFF
- TRBJ1-2 - TRBV10-2 TGCGCCAGCAGTGAGGGGGCCCTTAACTATGGCTACACCTTC CASSEGALNYGYTF
- TRBJ2-1 TRBD2 TRBV3-1/TRBV3-2 TGTGCCAGCAGCGGACGACTAGCGGGAGGTCACAATGAGCAGTTCTTC CASSGRLAGGHNEQFF
- TRBJ2-5 - TRBV5-4 TGTGCCAGCAGCTTGACGACAGACCAAGAGACCCAGTACTTC CASSLTTDQETQYF
- TRBJ2-7 TRBD2 TRBV10-3 TGTGCCATCAGTGAGTCCCCTCGGGGACTAGCGGGGGTAAGCTACGAGCAGTACTTC CAISESPRGLAGVSYEQYF
once TRBJ1-5 - TRBV11-2 TGTGCCAGCAGCTTAGAGGGAGTTAGCAATCAGCCCCAGCATTTT CASSLEGVSNQPQHF
- TRBJ2-4 TRBD2 TRBV12-5 TGTGCTAGTGGTTCGACTAGCGGGTTAGCCAAAAACATTCAGTACTTC CASGSTSGLAKNIQYF
- TRBJ2-1 - TRBV18 TGTGCCAGCTCACAGCAAGATGGGCAGAATGAGCAGTTCTTC CASSQQDGQNEQFF
- TRBJ2-3 - TRBV7-6 TGTGCCAGCAGCTTAGCTGGAAAGGGGACAGATACGCAGTATTTT CASSLAGKGTDTQYF
- TRBJ2-3 - TRBV29-1 TGCAGCGTTGACGGTGAAGATACGCAGTATTTT CSVDGEDTQYF